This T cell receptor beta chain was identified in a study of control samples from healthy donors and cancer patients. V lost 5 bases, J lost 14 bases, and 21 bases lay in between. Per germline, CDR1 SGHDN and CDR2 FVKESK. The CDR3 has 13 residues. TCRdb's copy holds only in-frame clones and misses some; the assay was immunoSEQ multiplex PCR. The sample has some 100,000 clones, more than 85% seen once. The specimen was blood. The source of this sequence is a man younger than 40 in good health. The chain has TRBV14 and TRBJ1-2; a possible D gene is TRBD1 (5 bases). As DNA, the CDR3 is TGTGCCAGCAGCTCCTTCGTAGGGACGGCCTCTACCTTC. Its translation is CASSSFVGTASTF.